The following is a T cell receptor beta chain sequence with its context. This specimen belongs to a study of OX40 agonist ivuxolimab in advanced cancers. Study context: Three patients responded partially, comprising one with hepatocellular carcinoma and two with cutaneous melanoma.

TCRdb's table, derived via immunoSEQ multiplex PCR, lists solely in-frame clones and lacks some. The sample lists tens of thousands of clones, nearly 90% occurring once. This sequence originates from an adult with an advanced solid tumor such as melanoma, head and neck, liver or kidney cancer. Here the sequenced sample was CD4+ or CD8+ T cells sorted from blood, taken in a trial of the OX40 agonist ivuxolimab.

The CDR3 reads CASSPTGRPGNTIYF. The CDR3 DNA sequence: TGTGCCAGCTCACCTACGGGACGGCCTGGAAACACCATATATTTT. V gene TRBV18 combines with J gene TRBJ1-3; tentatively, D is TRBD1 (5 bases). CDR1 and CDR2 from the germline V gene are KGHSH and LQKENI. The CDR3 is made up of 15 amino acids. V was shortened by 3 bases and J by 2 bases, with 11 bases between the two germline ends.